This is a list of T cell receptor beta chains from one sample in a study of blood T cell repertoires in COVID-19. Clones were sequenced by immunoSEQ multiplex PCR, and TCRdb holds only the in-frame ones, with some missing. The sample consists of roughly 60,000 clones, approximately 88% of them appearing once. Material: peripheral blood. The receptors were sampled from a man aged 40-49 years with COVID-19, enrolled during active disease. CDR3s include the opening cysteine and the closing phenylalanine or tryptophan. The order of the fields is clone size, V gene, J gene, CDR3 protein. For some rows the clone size is stated as once, few or many, or as a class when expanded; others skip it.

clone_size: once
v_call: TRBV28
j_call: TRBJ1-2
cdr3_aa: CASSSGQVHYGYTF

clone_size: -
v_call: TRBV2
j_call: TRBJ2-3
cdr3_aa: CASIQSGTDTQYF

clone_size: -
v_call: TRBV10-3
j_call: TRBJ2-5
cdr3_aa: CAISKDRETQYF

clone_size: -
v_call: TRBV18
j_call: TRBJ1-1
cdr3_aa: CASSPPVSTEAFF

clone_size: -
v_call: TRBV28
j_call: TRBJ1-1
cdr3_aa: CASSPYRGGLTTEAFF

clone_size: -
v_call: TRBV14
j_call: TRBJ2-7
cdr3_aa: CASSQVPLTGQYF

clone_size: once
v_call: TRBV30
j_call: TRBJ2-3
cdr3_aa: CAWSVPAGVFADTQYF

clone_size: -
v_call: TRBV5-1
j_call: TRBJ2-1
cdr3_aa: CASSFAGTAYNEQFF

clone_size: -
v_call: TRBV19
j_call: TRBJ2-5
cdr3_aa: CASSSGLQETQYF

clone_size: -
v_call: TRBV27
j_call: TRBJ1-2
cdr3_aa: CATSSGRGDGYTF

clone_size: -
v_call: TRBV6-5
j_call: TRBJ2-3
cdr3_aa: CASILSDTQYF

clone_size: -
v_call: TRBV6-2/TRBV6-3
j_call: TRBJ1-1
cdr3_aa: CASSYSLGEGIMMNTEAFF

clone_size: once
v_call: TRBV5-6
j_call: TRBJ2-2
cdr3_aa: CASSFVGRLGGELFF

clone_size: -
v_call: TRBV3-1/TRBV3-2
j_call: TRBJ2-5
cdr3_aa: CASSPESGQRQETQYF

clone_size: -
v_call: TRBV15
j_call: TRBJ2-1
cdr3_aa: CATSRAGQGYNEQFF

clone_size: -
v_call: TRBV5-6
j_call: TRBJ2-2
cdr3_aa: CASSLANTGELFF

clone_size: -
v_call: TRBV10-2
j_call: TRBJ1-5
cdr3_aa: CASRNREGRGNQPQHF

clone_size: few
v_call: TRBV5-1
j_call: TRBJ2-1
cdr3_aa: CASSMVAGKLEQFF

clone_size: -
v_call: TRBV2
j_call: TRBJ2-5
cdr3_aa: CASTGGETQYF

clone_size: -
v_call: TRBV15
j_call: TRBJ2-3
cdr3_aa: CATRGPIESTRGLTDTQYF

clone_size: -
v_call: TRBV19
j_call: TRBJ2-7
cdr3_aa: CASSIVPGNYEQYF

clone_size: -
v_call: TRBV6-5
j_call: TRBJ2-7
cdr3_aa: CATRGQGAQEQYF

clone_size: -
v_call: TRBV21-1
j_call: TRBJ2-1
cdr3_aa: CASSIPTGGTSSYNEQFF

clone_size: -
v_call: TRBV3-1/TRBV3-2
j_call: TRBJ1-6
cdr3_aa: CASSQVSGSPLHF

clone_size: -
v_call: TRBV28
j_call: TRBJ2-3
cdr3_aa: CASSLSTGGGGYTDTQYF

clone_size: -
v_call: TRBV14
j_call: TRBJ2-3
cdr3_aa: CASSPGPGGSTDTQYF

clone_size: -
v_call: TRBV19
j_call: TRBJ1-5
cdr3_aa: CASSIRGIGNQPQHF

clone_size: -
v_call: TRBV5-4
j_call: TRBJ2-7
cdr3_aa: CASKAGGGESYEQYF

clone_size: -
v_call: TRBV6-4
j_call: TRBJ2-1
cdr3_aa: CASSDGMGLADYNEQFF

clone_size: -
v_call: TRBV12-3/TRBV12-4
j_call: TRBJ1-2
cdr3_aa: CASVIGGAGGYTF

clone_size: once
v_call: TRBV4-1
j_call: TRBJ2-7
cdr3_aa: CASSLLAGTRYEQYF

clone_size: -
v_call: TRBV29-1
j_call: TRBJ2-1
cdr3_aa: CSVDLAPNEQFF

clone_size: -
v_call: TRBV5-1
j_call: TRBJ1-5
cdr3_aa: CASSLEAGDQPQHF

clone_size: -
v_call: TRBV7-6
j_call: TRBJ2-3
cdr3_aa: CASSLVIGGEGDTQYF

clone_size: -
v_call: TRBV11-2
j_call: TRBJ2-5
cdr3_aa: CASSLGVSGGGEETQYF

clone_size: -
v_call: TRBV10-1
j_call: TRBJ2-1
cdr3_aa: CASSRDLVPPNEQFF

clone_size: -
v_call: TRBV28
j_call: TRBJ2-5
cdr3_aa: CASRTVPQETQYF

clone_size: -
v_call: TRBV5-1
j_call: TRBJ1-1
cdr3_aa: CASSPQTRSDTEAFF

clone_size: -
v_call: TRBV10-3
j_call: TRBJ1-2
cdr3_aa: CATGDPNYGYTF

clone_size: -
v_call: TRBV4-2
j_call: TRBJ2-7
cdr3_aa: CASSQDSLLTGRTYEQYF

clone_size: -
v_call: TRBV6-5
j_call: TRBJ2-7
cdr3_aa: CASNRREAYEQYF

clone_size: -
v_call: TRBV6-1
j_call: TRBJ2-5
cdr3_aa: CASSGGAGGGWETQYF

clone_size: -
v_call: TRBV21-1
j_call: TRBJ1-5
cdr3_aa: CASSKGERQGNTSYQPQHF

clone_size: -
v_call: TRBV7-9
j_call: TRBJ2-3
cdr3_aa: CASSHSGGADGAQYF

clone_size: -
v_call: TRBV2
j_call: TRBJ1-5
cdr3_aa: CASSETTGAPQHF

clone_size: -
v_call: TRBV24-1
j_call: TRBJ2-7
cdr3_aa: CAKGPGLDEQYF

clone_size: -
v_call: TRBV7-2
j_call: TRBJ2-3
cdr3_aa: CAGARGGGAGDTQYF

clone_size: -
v_call: TRBV5-8
j_call: TRBJ2-3
cdr3_aa: CASSWGQGIDTQYF

clone_size: -
v_call: TRBV6-6
j_call: TRBJ2-7
cdr3_aa: CASRPGGDSYEQYF

clone_size: -
v_call: TRBV3-1/TRBV3-2
j_call: TRBJ2-1
cdr3_aa: CASSPIALSEQFF

clone_size: -
v_call: TRBV28
j_call: TRBJ2-7
cdr3_aa: CASTRDRVGEQYF

clone_size: -
v_call: TRBV18
j_call: TRBJ1-2
cdr3_aa: CASSPRGETYGYTF

clone_size: -
v_call: TRBV5-6
j_call: TRBJ1-2
cdr3_aa: CASRPTGAYGYTF

clone_size: -
v_call: TRBV5-6
j_call: TRBJ1-6
cdr3_aa: CASSSDRDNSPLHF